The 8 T cell receptor beta chains in this list originate from one sample, sequenced in a study of monozygotic twins with cystic fibrosis. Clones were read by immunoSEQ multiplex PCR, and TCRdb kept only the in-frame ones, dropping some. This sample carries tens of thousands of clones, around 96% of them seen once, and the ten largest clones take 2.7%. The sample was blood. The receptors come from a girl aged 2 to 9 with cystic fibrosis.

V gene TRBV6-5 combines with J gene TRBJ1-4; TRBD1 aligns across 7 bases. The CDR3 covers 13 residues. Trimming removed 7 bases from V and 7 bases from J; junction bases left unmatched: 6. The germline CDR1 and CDR2 sequences are MNHEY and SVGAGI. CDR3: CASTRQGSEKLFF. The CDR3 bases are TGTGCCAGCACACGACAGGGAAGTGAAAAACTGTTTTTT.

This sequence joins TRBV4-2 and TRBJ2-5, with 10 bases identical to TRBD2. V was clipped by 4 bases and J by 1 base; unmatched bases: 3. This CDR3 has 15 residues. Germline V lookup: CDR1 LGHNA, CDR2 YNFKEQ. The DNA for the CDR3 is TGTGCCAGCAGCCCACAGCGGGAGGGCCAAGAGACCCAGTACTTC. Translating gives CASSPQREGQETQYF.

The rearrangement uses TRBV27 and TRBJ2-1; 8 bases map to TRBD2. J was trimmed by 8 bases and V by 6 bases; bases with no gene match: 12. This CDR3 region has 15 residues. Germline CDR1 is MNHEY and CDR2 is SMNVEV (reference sequence). CDR3 residues: CASSPRGGRWHEQFF. The CDR3 DNA follows: TGTGCCAGCAGCCCACGCGGGGGGAGATGGCATGAGCAGTTCTTC.

This rearrangement joins TRBV11-1 to TRBJ1-1; D not resolved. CDR3 length: 13 residues. Trimming removed 6 bases from V and 6 bases from J, with 14 bases in between. Germline V lookup: CDR1 SGHAT, CDR2 FQDESV (reference sequence). CDR3 bases: TGTGCCAGCAGGCAACACAGAGCATCTGAAGCTTTCTTT. Protein product: CASRQHRASEAFF.

The chain couples TRBV28 to TRBJ2-3; 8 nucleotides align to TRBD2. This CDR3 spans 14 amino acids. V shed 6 bases and J 3 bases; nucleotides not matched to a gene: 5. Looked up from germline, CDR1 is MDHEN and CDR2 is SYDVKM. Here the CDR3 reads CASRAGARTDTQYF. In DNA form, the CDR3 reads TGTGCCAGCAGAGCGGGAGCACGAACAGATACGCAGTATTTT. The complete variable domain, with remaining parts taken from reference TRBV28 and TRBJ2-3, reads DVKVTQSSRYLVKRTGEKVFLECVQDMDHENMFWYRQDPGLGLRLIYFSYDVKMKEKGDIPEGYSVSREKKERFSLILESASTNQTSMYLCASRAGARTDTQYFGPGTRLTVL.

J is TRBJ2-7 and V is TRBV9; 8 nucleotides line up with TRBD2. The CDR3 length is 17 residues. Germline V gives CDR1 SGDLS, CDR2 YYNGEE. J lost 6 bases, V lost 0 bases, and 14 bases had no gene match. CDR3 protein: CASSVATGTRGSAEQYF. CDR3 in DNA: TGTGCCAGCAGCGTAGCTACGGGGACTAGGGGGTCCGCCGAGCAGTACTTC.

The CDR3 is CASNRVVGEKLFF. For the CDR3, the DNA is TGCGCCAGCAATCGTGTTGTGGGTGAAAAACTGTTTTTT. The chain couples TRBV4-1 to TRBJ1-4; the D is unclear. The germline V gene encodes CDR1 MGHRA and CDR2 YSYEKL. The CDR3 runs to 13 residues. V gave up 7 bases and J gave up 7 bases, with 13 bases separating them.

This rearrangement joins TRBV10-3 to TRBJ1-5, with D uncertain. The length of the CDR3 is 13 residues. Trimming stripped 3 bases from V and 2 bases from J, with 5 bases between. The germline gives CDR1 ENHRY, CDR2 SYGVKD. CDR3 nucleotides: TGTGCCATCAGTGACCATGGCAATCAGCCCCAGCATTTT. Encoded protein: CAISDHGNQPQHF.